This T cell receptor (beta chain) stems from a study of response to subunit inactivated influenza vaccine. Study outcomes and limitations: The authors proposed limited new T cell recruitment per seasonal influenza vaccination.

TCRdb recomputed calls from the RT-PCR reads with MiXCR, one row per CDR3 protein. This table holds around 530,000 distinct CDR3 sequences, more than 15% found once. V was clipped by 1 base and J by 3 bases; unmatched bases: 3. This CDR3 has 16 residues. Germline V gives CDR1 ENHRY, CDR2 SYGVKD. With regard to this clonotype: Its target is unknown.

The sample here was CD4+ T cells sorted from PBMCs, taken 23 months after vaccination. This sequence was found in a man in his fifties or sixties who received an inactivated influenza vaccine. V and J are TRBV10-3 and TRBJ2-3; 11 bases are a match to TRBD1. The DNA for the CDR3 is TGTGCCATCAGTGAGTGGACAGGGGGCTTAACAGATACGCAGTATTTT. This gives the protein CAISEWTGGLTDTQYF.